The TCR beta chain described here comes from a study of T cell changes during pregnancy in multiple sclerosis. The protocol was immunoSEQ multiplex PCR, while the TCRdb copy is restricted to in-frame clones and leaves out a portion. The table has 70,000 or so clones, around 90% seen once; the top ten hold around 0.27%. Germline values: CDR1 SQVTM, CDR2 ANQGSEA. Trimming pared 7 bases from V and 0 bases from J, leaving 13 bases between. The CDR3 runs 13 residues. The chain combines TRBV29-1 with TRBJ2-7; D is possibly TRBD2 (6 bases). This material consisted of CD4+ T cells from peripheral blood mononuclear cells, taken after pregnancy. The receptor's source is a female donor with multiple sclerosis, enrolled in a pregnancy study. CDR3: CSAGTSYSYEQYF. In DNA form, the CDR3 reads TGCAGCGCTGGGACTTCTTACTCCTACGAGCAGTACTTC.